This entry features one T cell receptor (beta chain) sequence. Its matching antigen is unknown. This table comes from immunoSEQ multiplex PCR, and its TCRdb copy is limited to in-frame clones, with some not included. The table has about 150,000 clones, around 87% seen once; the top ten hold about 8.9%. These data belong to a study of T cell responses to AZD1222 COVID-19 vaccine. Study results and limitations: Spike as a whole was targeted by vaccine-associated CD4 TCRs, dominant at 160-218 and 743-854.

The source was peripheral blood, collected 28 days after the second AZD1222 dose. The receptor was derived from an adult who received the AZD1222 COVID-19 vaccine.

CDR3 loop: CASTLRLAGDNEQFF. CDR3 in DNA: TGTGCCAGCACCTTACGACTAGCGGGAGATAACGAGCAGTTCTTC. This chain joins TRBV6-5 and TRBJ2-1; 12 nucleotides agree with TRBD2. CDR3 length equals 15 residues. The junction had 11 bases not matched to a gene; V was cut back by 7 bases and J by 10 bases. CDR1 and CDR2 from the germline V gene are MNHEY and SVGAGI.